This passage covers 32 T cell receptor beta chains from one sample sequenced in a study of blood T cell repertoires in COVID-19 (dated by TCRdb to 2020 to 2022). The library was prepared using the immunoSEQ multiplex PCR assay. The source is immuneACCESS, and TCRdb retained only in-frame sequences with V and J called. Part of the clones is not carried over; for the studies checked, unresolved V genes explain less than half of this, and the remainder is unexplained. The sample table records 200,000 to 250,000 clones; less than 85% of these occur just once. Clones ranked in the top ten supply 7.2% of the sample. The specimen was peripheral blood. The receptors were sampled from a woman between 65 and 79 years old with acute or convalescent COVID-19.

The chain uses TRBV7-2 and TRBJ2-3; 8 bases align to TRBD1. The V segment lost 8 bases and the J segment 1 base; nucleotides outside the gene matches: 2. The CDR3 runs to 13 residues. Looked up from germline, CDR1 is SGHTA and CDR2 is FQGNSA. The DNA for the CDR3 is TGTGCCAGCGGGGGACAGGGCACAGATACGCAGTATTTT. Translation: CASGGQGTDTQYF. Drawing the rest from reference TRBV7-2 and TRBJ2-3, the complete variable domain is GAGVSQSPSNKVTEKGKDVELRCDPISGHTALYWYRQSLGQGLEFLIYFQGNSAPDKSGLPSDRFSAERTGGSVSTLTIQRTQQEDSAVYLCASGGQGTDTQYFGPGTRLTVL.

J is TRBJ2-2 and V is TRBV7-8; 7 bases map to TRBD2. V shed 10 bases, J shed 5 bases, and the junction held 10 bases outside the gene matches. This CDR3 is 14 amino acids long. From germline, CDR1 is SGHVS and CDR2 FQNEAQ. CDR3 nucleotides: TGTGCCACGGGAGGAGCCACGGGGACCGGGGAGCTGTTTTTT. Translated: CATGGATGTGELFF.

This clone appeared a single time. CDR3 sequence: CASSLPLAGANEQFF. DNA of the CDR3: TGTGCCAGCAGCTTACCACTAGCGGGGGCAAATGAGCAGTTCTTC. J is TRBJ2-1 and V is TRBV7-3, with 11 bases fitting TRBD2. V lost 2 bases to trimming and J lost 7 bases; unmatched junction nucleotides: 4. The CDR3 totals 15 residues. CDR1 and CDR2 (germline): SGHTA, FQGTGA.

This sequence joins TRBV2 and TRBJ1-1, with D possibly being TRBD1 (6 bases). Trimming left V 5 bases short and J 8 bases short, with 12 bases between. The CDR3 is 12 residues long. The germline CDR1 and CDR2 sequences are SNHLY and FYNNEI. The CDR3 sequence is CASSRDKGEAFF. The CDR3 DNA sequence: TGTGCCAGCAGTAGGGACAAGGGGGAAGCTTTCTTT.

The V call is TRBV4-3, the J call TRBJ2-3; the D gene is possibly TRBD1 (6 bases). This CDR3 has 14 amino acids. CDR1 is LGHNA, CDR2 YSLEER, per germline. Trimming stripped 4 bases from V and 4 bases from J, with 12 bases between. CDR3 nucleotides: TGCGCCAGCAGCCCGAGGGGGAACGCAGATACGCAGTATTTT. Protein product: CASSPRGNADTQYF.

The rearrangement uses TRBV3-1 (or the pseudogene TRBV3-2) and TRBJ2-1; 8 bases map to TRBD2. The germline V gene encodes CDR1 LGHDT and CDR2 YNNKEL (reference sequence). The trim removed 5 bases at V and 0 bases at J, leaving 3 bases unmatched. CDR3 length equals 15 residues. CDR3 DNA sequence: TGTGCCAGCAGCGCAGCGGGAGTCTCCTACAATGAGCAGTTCTTC. Translating it yields CASSAAGVSYNEQFF.

The rearrangement joins TRBV28 to TRBJ1-1, with 8 bases aligning to TRBD1. Trimming removed 8 bases from V and 2 bases from J; junction bases left unmatched: 13. The V gene's germline CDR1 is MDHEN and CDR2 SYDVKM. This CDR3 is 16 amino acids long. CDR3 nucleotide sequence: TGTGCCAGCCCCCCCGGACAGGGAAGAATAAACACTGAAGCTTTCTTT. This gives the protein CASPPGQGRINTEAFF.

The chain uses TRBV5-1 and TRBJ2-5; 9 positions agree with TRBD2. V shed 8 bases and J 3 bases; nucleotides not matched to a gene: 17. The CDR3 has 17 residues. Looked up from germline, CDR1 is SGHRS and CDR2 is YFSETQ. CDR3 DNA: TGCGCCAGTAAGCTTGGTATTAGCGGGGGCACAGAAGAGACCCAGTACTTC. Its protein product is CASKLGISGGTEETQYF.

The chain has TRBV5-8 and TRBJ2-3, with 7 bases lining up with TRBD1. The germline V gene encodes CDR1 SGHTS and CDR2 YDEGEE. The CDR3 length is 14 residues. With 1 base clipped from V and 6 bases from J, the junction kept 5 bases outside the gene matches. The CDR3 loop reads CASSLYRGEDTQYF. The CDR3 nucleotides read TGTGCCAGCAGCTTGTACAGGGGTGAGGATACGCAGTATTTT.

The chain combines TRBV9 with TRBJ2-5; weak D call: TRBD2 (6 bases). The CDR3 runs to 17 residues. V lost 0 bases and J 1 base, leaving 16 bases between the germline ends. Germline-derived CDR1 and CDR2 are SGDLS and YYNGEE. CDR3 amino acids: CASSVAPGGTGQETQYF. CDR3 sequence (DNA): TGTGCCAGCAGCGTAGCCCCCGGGGGTACGGGCCAAGAGACCCAGTACTTC.

A single count supports this clone. This chain uses TRBV5-6 with TRBJ1-2; TRBD1 matches 10 bases. This CDR3 has 15 residues. The ends lost 6 bases at V and 9 bases at J; junction bases unmatched: 14. Germline values: CDR1 SGHDT, CDR2 YYEEEE. CDR3 region: CASIPGGQGSKSYTF. For the CDR3, the DNA is TGTGCCAGCATCCCTGGGGGACAGGGGTCTAAAAGCTACACCTTC.

The chain combines TRBV19 with TRBJ2-1; 13 nucleotides match TRBD2. The CDR3 spans 13 residues. V trimming: 5 bases; J trimming: 10 bases; junction bases outside the gene matches: 2. Germline CDR1 is LNHDA and CDR2 is SQIVND (reference sequence). The CDR3 DNA follows: TGTGCCAGTAGTGTGGGACTAGCGGGGGAGCAGTTCTTC. Residues: CASSVGLAGEQFF.

The rearrangement joins TRBV25-1 to TRBJ1-1, with D possibly matching TRBD1 (5 bases). V was pared by 8 bases and J by 3 bases, with 16 bases between. Germline CDR1 and CDR2: MGHDK and SYGVNS. This CDR3 is built from 14 residues. This CDR3 is CASVGWGRDTEAFF. The DNA of the CDR3 is TGTGCCAGCGTGGGATGGGGCAGGGACACTGAAGCTTTCTTT.

J is TRBJ1-6 and V is TRBV6-5; perhaps TRBD1 as D (6 bases). The CDR3 is 15 residues long. The V and J ends lost 0 bases and 7 bases respectively, with 10 bases between them. Germline lookup yields CDR1 MNHEY and CDR2 SVGAGI. The CDR3 loop reads CASSYSTGSNSPLHF. The DNA of the CDR3 is TGTGCCAGCAGTTACTCGACAGGTTCGAATTCACCCCTCCACTTT.

The chain carries TRBV6-2 or TRBV6-3 and TRBJ2-3; D may be TRBD2 (7 bases). The CDR3 is 16 amino acids. Deletions cut 2 bases from V and 1 base from J, with 13 bases between. CDR1 is MNHEY, CDR2 SVGEGT, per germline. The CDR3 nucleotides read TGTGCCAGCAGTTACATCGGGGGGCAAGGCACAGATACGCAGTATTTT. Encoded protein: CASSYIGGQGTDTQYF.

V is TRBV19 and J is TRBJ1-2, with 7 bases matching TRBD1. Per the germline V gene, CDR1 is LNHDA and CDR2 is SQIVND (reference sequence). V was pared by 3 bases and J by 8 bases, with 9 bases of the junction left unmatched. CDR3 length equals 14 residues. In DNA form, the CDR3 reads TGTGCCAGTAGTATGACAGGGACAAAAGAAGGCTACACCTTC. It specifies CASSMTGTKEGYTF. The complete variable domain, with remaining parts taken from reference TRBV19 and TRBJ1-2, reads DGGITQSPKYLFRKEGQNVTLSCEQNLNHDAMYWYRQDPGQGLRLIYYSQIVNDFQKGDIAEGYSVSREKKESFPLTVTSAQKNPTAFYLCASSMTGTKEGYTFGSGTRLTVV.

V and J are TRBV11-3 and TRBJ2-6; 10 bases fit TRBD2. This CDR3 contains 18 residues. V was clipped by 5 bases and J by 0 bases; unmatched bases: 7. Germline V gives CDR1 SGHNT, CDR2 YENEEA. The chain's CDR3 is CASSPGTSVHSGANVLTF. The CDR3 nucleotides are TGTGCCAGCAGCCCCGGGACTAGCGTCCACTCTGGGGCCAACGTCCTGACTTTC.

This clone was seen a few times. DNA of the CDR3: TGCAGCGTTGAAGGGCCGGGGGGGTACCAAGAGACCCAGTACTTC. Translation gives CSVEGPGGYQETQYF. V usage is TRBV29-1 and J usage is TRBJ2-5; 8 bases map to TRBD2. The CDR3 spans 15 residues. Germline V gene data show CDR1 as SQVTM and CDR2 as ANQGSEA. Trimming cost V 1 base and J 0 bases; bases outside gene matches: 4. Complete variable domain (other parts from reference TRBV29-1 and TRBJ2-5): SAVISQKPSRDICQRGTSLTIQCQVDSQVTMMFWYRQQPGQSLTLIATANQGSEATYESGFVIDKFPISRPNLTFSTLTVSNMSPEDSSIYLCSVEGPGGYQETQYFGPGTRLLVL.

The chain has TRBV5-5 and TRBJ2-2; TRBD1 agrees at 9 bases. The CDR3 is 16 residues long. Losses at the gene ends were 8 bases for V and 6 bases for J; bases not matched to a gene: 14. The germline V gene has CDR1 SGHKS and CDR2 YYEKEE (reference sequence). The CDR3 loop reads CASKPRTGEGAGELFF. In nucleotides, the CDR3 is TGTGCCAGTAAACCTCGGACAGGGGAAGGGGCCGGGGAGCTGTTTTTT.

The rearrangement uses TRBV10-3 and TRBJ1-1; D possibly corresponds to TRBD1 (5 bases). Per the germline V gene, CDR1 is ENHRY and CDR2 is SYGVKD. The length of the CDR3 is 15 residues. The germline V and J ends were trimmed by 10 bases and 0 bases, with 18 bases remaining between them. DNA of the CDR3: TGTGCCACCGCGGTGGCAGACAGCTTGAACACTGAAGCTTTCTTT. Translation: CATAVADSLNTEAFF.

The chain is built from TRBV5-4 and TRBJ2-2; 11 nucleotides agree with TRBD2. Germline CDR1 and CDR2: SGHNT and YYREEE (reference sequence). This CDR3 is 16 amino acids long. V shed 0 bases, J shed 4 bases, and the junction held 2 bases outside the gene matches. The DNA of the CDR3 is TGTGCCAGCAGCTTGGGTCTAGCGGGGGGCACCGGGGAGCTGTTTTTT. It translates to CASSLGLAGGTGELFF.

The V and J genes are TRBV25-1 and TRBJ2-2; 7 positions agree with TRBD1. With V trimmed by 4 bases and J by 4 bases, 6 bases remained unmatched. This CDR3 has 15 residues. Per the germline V gene, CDR1 is MGHDK and CDR2 is SYGVNS. As DNA, the CDR3 is TGTGCCAGCAGTGTGAGGGGGCGAAGCACCGGGGAGCTGTTTTTT. It translates to CASSVRGRSTGELFF.

The rearrangement joins TRBV30 to TRBJ2-2; D is perhaps TRBD1 (6 bases). Trimming pared 2 bases from V and 0 bases from J, leaving 13 bases between. The CDR3 sequence is 16 residues long. Germline CDR1 GTSNPN, CDR2 SVGIG (reference sequence). This chain's CDR3 is CAWSRGSGANTGELFF. The CDR3 DNA sequence: TGTGCCTGGAGTAGGGGGAGTGGAGCGAACACCGGGGAGCTGTTTTTT.

V is TRBV5-5 and J is TRBJ2-2, with D possibly TRBD2 on 5 matching bases. V was shortened by 0 bases and J by 1 base, with 10 bases between the two germline ends. Germline V lookup: CDR1 SGHKS, CDR2 YYEKEE (reference sequence). The CDR3 has 16 amino acids. In DNA, the CDR3 is TGTGCCAGCAGCTTGGCCGCGGGCCGGAACACCGGGGAGCTGTTTTTT. It codes for CASSLAAGRNTGELFF.

The J gene is TRBJ2-1, the V gene TRBV6-5; 7 nucleotides match TRBD1. Germline V gene lookup returns CDR1 MNHEY and CDR2 SVGAGI. The CDR3 is 16 amino acids. The J segment lost 6 bases and the V segment lost 4 bases, leaving 12 bases of the junction unmatched. This CDR3 reads CASSSISDRYSNEQFF. CDR3 sequence (DNA): TGTGCCAGCAGTTCTATCTCGGACAGGTATTCCAATGAGCAGTTCTTC.

V gene TRBV19 combines with J gene TRBJ1-2; 11 bases fit TRBD1. Trimming cost V 4 bases and J 6 bases; bases outside gene matches: 22. This CDR3 has 20 residues. Germline V gives CDR1 LNHDA, CDR2 SQIVND (reference sequence). The CDR3 DNA follows: TGTGCCAGTAGTAATTCACTTCCCGGGACAGGGGGTCCCAGGGGGAATGGCTACACCTTC. Its protein is CASSNSLPGTGGPRGNGYTF.

The gene calls are TRBV7-2 and TRBJ2-3; 8 nucleotides line up with TRBD2. This CDR3 has 16 amino acids. Germline V lookup: CDR1 SGHTA, CDR2 FQGNSA. With V trimmed by 4 bases and J by 2 bases, 8 bases remained unmatched. CDR3 sequence: CASSSRRGAYTDTQYF. The CDR3 DNA is TGTGCCAGCAGCTCGCGGCGGGGGGCCTACACAGATACGCAGTATTTT.

The V call is TRBV3-1 (or the pseudogene TRBV3-2), the J call TRBJ1-2; D is possibly TRBD1 (5 bases). V was trimmed by 4 bases and J by 6 bases, leaving 21 bases between them. The CDR3 runs to 16 residues. Per germline, CDR1 LGHDT and CDR2 YNNKEL (reference sequence). CDR3 in amino acids: CASSPEGLRVGDGYTF. As DNA, the CDR3 is TGTGCCAGCAGCCCCGAGGGACTCCGGGTCGGGGATGGCTACACCTTC.

For this clone: Different DNA sequences within this sample yield the same CDR3. The gene calls are TRBV18 and TRBJ1-5, with 8 bases identical to TRBD1. Germline V gene lookup returns CDR1 KGHSH and CDR2 LQKENI. V lost 3 bases to trimming and J lost 4 bases; unmatched junction nucleotides: 5. CDR3 length: 15 residues. The CDR3 region has the DNA TGTGCCAGCTCACCTGACAGGGGAGGTAATCAGCCCCAGCATTTT. It translates to CASSPDRGGNQPQHF.

This clone was seen a few times. The rearrangement joins TRBV4-3 to TRBJ1-4, with D tentatively TRBD1 (6 bases). Germline V lookup: CDR1 LGHNA, CDR2 YSLEER. Trimming shortened V by 0 bases and J by 8 bases, and 19 bases separated the two germline ends. The CDR3 is 17 residues long. DNA of the CDR3: TGCGCCAGCAGCCAAGATCTGCCAGGGGCCCTTTACGAAAAACTGTTTTTT. Its protein is CASSQDLPGALYEKLFF.

The chain carries TRBV11-2 and TRBJ2-5; TRBD2 matches 8 bases. CDR3 length equals 14 residues. Looked up from germline, CDR1 is SGHAT and CDR2 is FQNNGV. V was pared by 0 bases and J by 7 bases, with 4 bases of the junction left unmatched. The CDR3 nucleotides are TGTGCCAGCAGCTTAGATTTTGCGGGGGGGACCCAGTACTTC. Translation: CASSLDFAGGTQYF.

This clone was observed a few times. The sample holds other DNA sequences that translate to the same CDR3. The chain couples TRBV24-1 to TRBJ2-7, with D hard to call. The CDR3 consists of 11 residues. V was clipped by 4 bases and J by 4 bases, with 4 bases between them. In germline, CDR1 is KGHDR, CDR2 SFDVKD. The CDR3 bases are TGTGCCACCAGTGACTCTTACGAGCAGTACTTC. Its protein is CATSDSYEQYF.